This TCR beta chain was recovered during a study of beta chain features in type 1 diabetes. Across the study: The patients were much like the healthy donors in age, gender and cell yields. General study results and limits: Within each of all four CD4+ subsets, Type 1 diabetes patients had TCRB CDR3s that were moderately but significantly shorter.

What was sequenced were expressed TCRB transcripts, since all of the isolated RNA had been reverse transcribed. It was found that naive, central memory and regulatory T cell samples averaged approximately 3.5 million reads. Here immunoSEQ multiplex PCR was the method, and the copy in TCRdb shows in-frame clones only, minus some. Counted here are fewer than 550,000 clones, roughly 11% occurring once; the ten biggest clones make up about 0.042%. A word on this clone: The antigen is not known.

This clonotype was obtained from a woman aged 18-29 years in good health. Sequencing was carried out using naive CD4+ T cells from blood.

The CDR3 DNA follows: TGTGCCATCAGTGAAAGGGGAAGCCCTATCTACAATGAGCAGTTCTTC. Translation gives CAISERGSPIYNEQFF. The genes are TRBV10-3 and TRBJ2-1, with a weak D call TRBD1 (5 bases). This CDR3 contains 16 residues. Germline V gene data show CDR1 as ENHRY and CDR2 as SYGVKD. V lost 3 bases to trimming and J lost 3 bases, with 15 bases between them.